The entry below gives a single T cell receptor (beta chain) sequence along with its context. Assay: immunoSEQ multiplex PCR; the TCRdb copy retains only in-frame clones and omits some. This sample has 100,000 to 150,000 clones, with around 90% found just once. This specimen belongs to a study of T cell responses to AZD1222 COVID-19 vaccine. Looking at the study overall: Second-dose groups at about 4 or about 12 weeks were pooled.

The source material was peripheral blood, sampled on day 0 of AZD1222 vaccination. This receptor was obtained from an adult in good health.

CDR3 nucleotides: TGTGCCAGCAGCTTAAATCCCCTTATTCTGAACACTGAAGCTTTCTTT. Protein product: CASSLNPLILNTEAFF. The rearrangement links TRBV7-9 to TRBJ1-1, with D hard to call. From germline, CDR1 is SEHNR and CDR2 FQNEAQ (reference sequence). Trimming took off 2 bases at V and 0 bases at J, with 13 bases between the two ends. CDR3 length: 16 amino acids.